This T cell receptor beta chain was documented in a study of T cells generated in artificial thymic organoids listed by TCRdb under 2017. About the study as a whole: In some experiments, thymic T cells were further FACS-purified to deplete CD4 immature single positive or double positive precursors. The repertoire sequencing data shown were described as representative of three independent experiments. The study compared the TCR alpha and beta CDR3 repertoires of CD8 single positive T cells derived from in vitro artificial thymic organoids against those of naive CD8 T cells from thymus and peripheral blood.

Broad study findings and their caveats: CD8 single positive T cells derived from organoids showed physiological TCR clonotype diversity comparable to the diversity seen in thymic and blood naive CD8 T cells.

Primary CD8+ T cells were enriched by magnetic beads using the Miltenyi CD8+ T cell Isolation Kit. Prior to RNA extraction, CD3+TCRalphabeta+CD8 single positive T cells from organoids and thymus were isolated by FACS sorting. For each sample, total RNA was purified from approximately 40,000 to 200,000 sorted cells using the RNeasy Micro kit, and RNA quality was assessed on an Agilent RNA 6000 Nano chip. Thymic fragments were dissected, disrupted by pipetting and passed through a 70 um strainer to release thymocytes. TCRalpha and TCRbeta libraries were amplified separately by semi-nested PCR with Advantage 2 and reverse primers in the TRAC or TRBC constant regions. First-strand cDNA synthesis used between roughly 3.5 and 550 ng of total RNA. TCR cDNA libraries were generated by 5'-RACE using the SMARTer PCR cDNA Synthesis kit, with a poly-dT primer for first-strand synthesis. Each semi-nested reverse primer in the constant region carried a 5-nucleotide sample-specific barcode, and the resulting products were cleaned up with the Zymo DNA Clean and Concentrator-5 kit. As many as ten barcoded samples were combined into a pool, ligated to Illumina adaptors, and sequenced on an Illumina MiSeq as 2 x 150 bp paired-end reads. The paper's data handling went like this. After demultiplexing, reads were aligned using BLAT against a custom library built from IMGT containing every combination of human TRAV, TRAJ, TRBV, TRBD and TRBJ. The best BLAT hits were picked using pslCDnaFilter (-maxAligns=1, -ignoreIntrons), and custom Perl scripts were used to calculate clonotype frequencies. TCRdb reworked the public reads: Q25 trimming with fastp, MiXCR clone assembly, productive beta chains retained. Merged by CDR3 protein, the rows form single entries marked with the most common genes and DNA. These V and J calls rely on TCRdb rather than the paper's analysis. The sample has about 8,500 distinct CDR3 sequences on record, about a sixth of them singletons. The ten largest clonotypes hold more than 1.4% of the sample.

Based on its abundance in the sample, this clonotype is medium-sized (0.01 to 0.1%). Its binding antigen is unknown. Base-call qualities are not available, and no considerably larger clone is one nucleotide away. The TCR originated in a human donor who gave cord blood stem cells for thymic organoid culture, a cardiac surgery patient who gave postnatal thymus, or a blood donor (not recorded which). Sequencing used naive CD8+ T cells from the thymus. The sample's cell subset or site, from its label and the paper: CD3+TCRalphabeta+CD8SP T cells; for blood, CD45RO-CCR7+ naive CD8+ T cells.

The CDR3 region: CASSLGTGGKETQYF. The base sequence is TGCGCCAGCAGCCTCGGGACAGGGGGCAAGGAGACCCAGTACTTC. In this chain, TRBV4-1 is recombined with TRBJ2-5, with 12 junctional bases fitting TRBD1. CDR1 MGHRA and CDR2 YSYEKL were looked up in the germline V gene. Here V drops 4 bases and J drops 5 bases, and the junction holds 5 bases not matched to any gene. The CDR3 goes from the cysteine to the phenylalanine over 15 residues. Kept here is only the CDR3 DNA, which spans 45 bases and is read in frame from base 1.